The sequence of this T cell receptor (beta chain) was determined in a study of T cell changes during pregnancy in multiple sclerosis. Here immunoSEQ multiplex PCR was the method, and the copy in TCRdb shows in-frame clones only, minus some. The sample lists under 50,000 clones; about 89% were seen once. The V end lost 0 bases, the J end lost 0 bases, and 11 bases lay between the germline ends. Germline V gene sequence: CDR1 LGHNA, CDR2 YNFKEQ. The length of the CDR3 is 16 residues. This clonotype was sampled from a female donor with multiple sclerosis, enrolled in a pregnancy study. Sequencing used CD4+ T cells from peripheral blood mononuclear cells, obtained after pregnancy. The chain links TRBV4-2 to TRBJ1-2, with a possible D match to TRBD1 (6 bases). CDR3 coding DNA: TGTGCCAGCAGCCAAGATGCGGGGGCATCTAACTATGGCTACACCTTC. Translating it yields CASSQDAGASNYGYTF.